This T cell receptor (beta chain) emerged from a study of siplizumab effects on memory and regulatory T cells. In regard to this clone: As yet, its antigen is unknown.

There are 13 residues in the CDR3. V was clipped by 3 bases and J by 9 bases, with 15 bases between them. Germline CDR1 reads SQVTM; CDR2 reads ANQGSEA. Assay used: immunoSEQ multiplex PCR; TCRdb lists only in-frame clones, some missing. The table lists over 85,000 clones, approximately 94% of them singletons, with 6.5% in the top ten. The study's findings and limits: A minor fraction of alloreactive clones, and no more, mapped to unstimulated subsets. Apparently key alloresponse contributors, naive T cells also seemed more diverse than memory cells.

The source material was CD8+ T cells sorted from blood. The source of this sequence is a human donor in good health. The chain is built from TRBV29-1 and TRBJ2-1; D perhaps matches TRBD1 (6 bases). The CDR3 spells CSVEMTGGGEQFF. DNA for the CDR3: TGCAGCGTTGAGATGACAGGCGGCGGTGAGCAGTTCTTC.